Shown below are 11 T cell receptor beta chains from a single sample sequenced in a study of response to subunit inactivated influenza vaccine. TCRdb re-analysed the RT-PCR reads in MiXCR, keeping a single row per CDR3 protein. The sample lists approximately 310,000 distinct CDR3 sequences, just over 20% seen once, with 10% in the top ten. This material consisted of PBMCs from blood, taken roughly 20 months after vaccination. The receptors here all came from a man between 50 and 69 years old who received an inactivated influenza vaccine.

This sequence joins TRBV10-3 and TRBJ2-3, with D perhaps assigned TRBD1 or TRBD2 (6 bases each). V shed 5 bases and J shed 3 bases, with 12 bases lying between them. Germline CDR1 is ENHRY and CDR2 is SYGVKD. The CDR3 totals 14 residues. As DNA, the CDR3 is TGTGCCATCAGTAAGGGGGGCACAACAGATACGCAGTATTTT. Its translation: CAISKGGTTDTQYF.

This clonotype turned up a few times. The chain employs TRBV7-2 and TRBJ2-1; 11 bases are shared with TRBD2. J was trimmed by 4 bases and V by 2 bases; bases with no gene match: 7. CDR3 size: 17 residues. CDR1 SGHTA and CDR2 FQGNSA come from the germline V gene. CDR3 sequence reads: CASSLTSGGRGYNEQFF. CDR3 bases: TGTGCCAGCAGCTTAACTAGCGGGGGAAGGGGTTACAATGAGCAGTTCTTC.

This clonotype has ten or more counts. V and J are TRBV15 and TRBJ1-4; possible D gene TRBD1, 6 bases. The germline V gene has CDR1 LNHNV and CDR2 YYDKDF (reference sequence). The CDR3 contains 15 residues. Trimming stripped 5 bases from V and 6 bases from J, with 16 bases between. The CDR3 sequence: CATSVPGTLDEKLFF. CDR3 sequence (DNA): TGTGCCACCAGCGTCCCCGGGACATTGGATGAAAAACTGTTTTTT.

This clonotype showed up just a few times. The V gene is TRBV5-1, the J gene TRBJ2-1; D tentatively reads TRBD1 or TRBD2 (5 bases each). The CDR3 runs to 16 residues. The V and J ends lost 0 bases and 4 bases respectively, with 14 bases between them. Per germline, CDR1 SGHRS and CDR2 YFSETQ. CDR3 region: CASSLVDSGNYNEQFF. Here the CDR3 DNA reads TGCGCCAGCAGCTTGGTAGACAGCGGTAATTACAATGAGCAGTTCTTC.

This rearrangement joins TRBV11-2 to TRBJ2-1; D is possibly TRBD2 (6 bases). V dropped 3 bases and J dropped 8 bases, with 17 bases sitting between them. This CDR3 has 15 residues. Germline-derived CDR1 and CDR2 are SGHAT and FQNNGV. DNA of the CDR3: TGTGCCAGCAGCTTTGGCGGGACCGCGCGAGATGAGCAGTTCTTC. This gives the protein CASSFGGTARDEQFF. Combining the CDR3 with reference TRBV11-2 and TRBJ2-1 gives the whole variable domain EAGVAQSPRYKIIEKRQSVAFWCNPISGHATLYWYQQILGQGPKLLIQFQNNGVVDDSQLPKDRFSAERLKGVDSTLKIQPAKLEDSAVYLCASSFGGTARDEQFFGPGTRLTVL.

The genes are TRBV6-2 or TRBV6-3 and TRBJ1-2; tentatively, D is TRBD1 (5 bases). The V end lost 2 bases, the J end lost 7 bases, and 14 bases lay between the germline ends. CDR1 and CDR2 from the germline V gene are MNHEY and SVGEGT. CDR3 length: 14 residues. The CDR3 DNA sequence: TGTGCCAGCAGTTACCCCGTGCAGGGTCGTGGCTACACCTTC. Translating it yields CASSYPVQGRGYTF.

This clonotype showed up just a few times. The chain recombines TRBV29-1 with TRBJ1-2; the D is unclear. The CDR3 is 12 amino acids. V was trimmed by 6 bases and J by 7 bases, leaving 15 bases between them. Germline CDR1 is SQVTM and CDR2 is ANQGSEA. In DNA, the CDR3 is TGCAGCGTCGCTGGACGGTTCGGTGGCTACACCTTC. The encoded protein is CSVAGRFGGYTF.

This clonotype was seen a handful of times. The chain is built from TRBV5-4 and TRBJ2-2, with 9 bases that match TRBD1. With V trimmed by 5 bases and J by 4 bases, 15 bases remained unmatched. The CDR3 extends over 18 amino acids. Germline CDR1 is SGHNT and CDR2 is YYREEE (reference sequence). The CDR3 region has the DNA TGTGCCAGCAGTCGGGGACAGGGCCCACCGGTGGGCACCGGGGAGCTGTTTTTT. It is translated as CASSRGQGPPVGTGELFF.

This clonotype has only a few counts. This chain uses TRBV20-1 with TRBJ2-3; D may be TRBD2 (5 bases). Germline CDR1 reads DFQATT; CDR2 reads SNEGSKA (reference sequence). The CDR3 totals 13 residues. Trimming took 3 bases from V and 5 from J, leaving 12 bases between them. DNA for the CDR3: TGCAGTGCTAGTGGGCGGGTGGGAGATACGCAGTATTTT. This sequence encodes CSASGRVGDTQYF.

V is TRBV6-2 or TRBV6-3 and J is TRBJ2-1, with D perhaps given as TRBD1 or TRBD2 (6 bases each). Per germline, CDR1 MNHEY and CDR2 SVGEGT. The length of the CDR3 is 20 residues. The ends were cut back, 2 bases at V and 7 bases at J, with 30 bases in the middle. Here the CDR3 reads CASSYPRSYTGGVVKNEQFF. CDR3 in DNA: TGTGCCAGCAGTTACCCCCGCTCATATACCGGGGGCGTTGTAAAGAATGAGCAGTTCTTC.

The chain links TRBV2 to TRBJ2-1, with unresolved D. The CDR3 contains 16 residues. V lost 6 bases and J 0 bases, leaving 15 bases between the germline ends. The germline V gene has CDR1 SNHLY and CDR2 FYNNEI. As DNA, the CDR3 is TGTGCCAGCAGGTATGAACCCGCGAGCTCCTACAATGAGCAGTTCTTC. This translates into CASRYEPASSYNEQFF.